One TCR beta chain is described in this entry. Its matching antigen is unknown. These data are taken from a study of OX40 agonist ivuxolimab in advanced cancers. The CDR3 runs 15 residues. Germline V gives CDR1 SEHNR, CDR2 FQNEAQ (reference sequence). V trimming: 5 bases; J trimming: 3 bases; junction bases outside the gene matches: 5. Study results and caveats: In the expanded peripheral T cells, antigen specificity was never determined.

Libraries were prepared by immunoSEQ multiplex PCR; TCRdb keeps only in-frame clonotypes and omits some of them. The sample holds roughly 60,000 clones, around 93% seen once. This clonotype originated in an adult with an advanced solid tumor such as melanoma, head and neck, liver or kidney cancer. Sequencing used CD4+ or CD8+ T cells sorted from blood, obtained in a trial of the OX40 agonist ivuxolimab. The chain employs TRBV7-9 and TRBJ2-7; TRBD2 aligns across 12 bases. The CDR3 here is CASSQTSGGYYEQYF. In nucleotides, the CDR3 is TGTGCCAGCAGCCAGACTAGCGGGGGTTACTACGAGCAGTACTTC.